Below, one TCR beta chain is given with its context. The antigen is undetermined. In the PCR, 60 Vbeta and 13 Jbeta primers were used. The method was immunoSEQ multiplex PCR; TCRdb's version includes in-frame clones alone and lacks a portion of them. This sample carries about 140,000 clones, more than 75% of them seen once, and the ten largest clones take around 2.5%. Germline V gene lookup returns CDR1 MNHNS and CDR2 SASEGT. V lost 1 base, J lost 8 bases, and 12 bases lay in between. CDR3 size: 13 residues. This sample was taken from a study of cytomegalovirus exposure and HLA in healthy donors. Looking at the study overall: Earlier, approximately 110 million unique TCR beta sequences were recovered from around 200 million T cells by an analysis. Overall study findings and caveats: 87-base-pair reads could not separate some V segments, including TRBV6-2 and TRBV6-3. Listed as cytomegalovirus-associated were roughly 180 TCR beta chains. In an earlier analysis, in 587 donors, most V segments appeared productive either ~87% or ~30% of the time.

Sequences were obtained from PBMCs. The source is a woman under 30 in good health and CMV-seropositive. The rearrangement links TRBV6-1 to TRBJ2-7; tentatively, D is TRBD2 (6 bases). The CDR3 DNA is TGTGCCAGCAGTGAAGAACGGGGGAACAAGCAGTACTTC. It encodes CASSEERGNKQYF.